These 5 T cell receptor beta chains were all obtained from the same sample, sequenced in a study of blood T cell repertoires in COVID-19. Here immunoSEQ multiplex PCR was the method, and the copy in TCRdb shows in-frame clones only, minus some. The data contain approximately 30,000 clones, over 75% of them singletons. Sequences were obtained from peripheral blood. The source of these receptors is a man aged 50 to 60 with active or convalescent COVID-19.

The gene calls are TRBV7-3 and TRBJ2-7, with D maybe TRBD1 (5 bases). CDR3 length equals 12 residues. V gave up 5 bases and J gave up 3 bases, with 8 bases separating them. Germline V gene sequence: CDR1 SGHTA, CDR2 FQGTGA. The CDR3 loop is CASSPDNYEQYF. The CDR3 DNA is TGTGCCAGCAGCCCGGACAACTACGAGCAGTACTTC.

Written as DNA, the CDR3 is TGCGCCAGCAGCCAAGATCGGGGTTTCACCGGGGAGCTGTTTTTT. It specifies CASSQDRGFTGELFF. This chain links TRBV4-1 with TRBJ2-2; D is perhaps TRBD2 (5 bases). Per the germline V gene, CDR1 is MGHRA and CDR2 is YSYEKL. V lost 0 bases to trimming and J lost 4 bases, with 9 bases between them. The CDR3 length is 15 residues.

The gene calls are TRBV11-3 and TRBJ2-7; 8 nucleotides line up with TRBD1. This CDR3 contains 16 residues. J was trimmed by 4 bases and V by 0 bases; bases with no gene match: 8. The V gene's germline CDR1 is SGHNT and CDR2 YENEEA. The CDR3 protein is CASSLDPRQGTYEQYF. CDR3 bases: TGTGCCAGCAGCTTAGATCCCCGACAGGGGACGTACGAGCAGTACTTC.

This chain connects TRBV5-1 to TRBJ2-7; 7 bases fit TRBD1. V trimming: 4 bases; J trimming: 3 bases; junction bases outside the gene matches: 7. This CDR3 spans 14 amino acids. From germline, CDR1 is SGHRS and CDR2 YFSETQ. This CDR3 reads CASSPGQSSYEQYF. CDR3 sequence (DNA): TGCGCCAGCAGCCCGGGACAGAGCAGCTACGAGCAGTACTTC.

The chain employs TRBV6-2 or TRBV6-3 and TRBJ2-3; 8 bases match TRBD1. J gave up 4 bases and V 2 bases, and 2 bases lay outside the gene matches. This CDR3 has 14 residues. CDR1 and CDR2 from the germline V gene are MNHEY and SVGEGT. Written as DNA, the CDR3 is TGTGCCAGCAGTTACGACAGGGGTGCAGATACGCAGTATTTT. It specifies CASSYDRGADTQYF.